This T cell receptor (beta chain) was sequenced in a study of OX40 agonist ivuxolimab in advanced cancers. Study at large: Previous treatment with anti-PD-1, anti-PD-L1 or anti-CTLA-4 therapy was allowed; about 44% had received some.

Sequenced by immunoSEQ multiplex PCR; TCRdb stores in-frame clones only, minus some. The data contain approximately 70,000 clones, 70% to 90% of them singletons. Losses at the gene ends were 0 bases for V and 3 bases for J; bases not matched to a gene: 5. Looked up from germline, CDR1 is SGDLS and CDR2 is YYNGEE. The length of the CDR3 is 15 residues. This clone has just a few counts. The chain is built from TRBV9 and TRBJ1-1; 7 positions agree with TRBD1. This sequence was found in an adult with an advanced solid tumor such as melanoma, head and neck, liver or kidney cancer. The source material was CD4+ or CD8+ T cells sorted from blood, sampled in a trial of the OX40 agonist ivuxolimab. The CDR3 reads CASSVGGTAYTEAFF. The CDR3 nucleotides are TGTGCCAGCAGCGTAGGAGGGACAGCCTACACTGAAGCTTTCTTT. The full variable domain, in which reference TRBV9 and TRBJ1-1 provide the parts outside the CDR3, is DSGVTQTPKHLITATGQRVTLRCSPRSGDLSVYWYQQSLDQGLQFLIQYYNGEERAKGNILERFSAQQFPDLHSELNLSSLELGDSALYFCASSVGGTAYTEAFFGQGTRLTVV.